This T cell receptor (beta chain) was sequenced in a study of T cell responses to AZD1222 COVID-19 vaccine. The study, taken as a whole, reports: Reports say nearly half of spike-specific TCRs go after unmutated variant regions. Researchers took repertoire samples only after the peak T cell response had come.

This CDR3 comprises 16 residues. V shed 4 bases, J shed 1 base, and the junction held 4 bases outside the gene matches. Germline CDR1 reads SGHNT; CDR2 reads YYREEE (reference sequence). Libraries were prepared by immunoSEQ multiplex PCR; TCRdb keeps only in-frame clonotypes and omits some of them. The data contain roughly 80,000 clones, around four fifths of them singletons. For this clone: The antigen remains unidentified.

This sample comprised peripheral blood, obtained on day 0 of AZD1222 vaccination. The chain couples TRBV5-4 to TRBJ2-3; 12 nucleotides align to TRBD2. The receptor comes from an adult in good health. The chain's CDR3 is CASSPWTSGGTDTQYF. The CDR3 DNA follows: TGTGCCAGCAGCCCCTGGACTAGCGGGGGCACAGATACGCAGTATTTT.